This T cell receptor (beta chain) emerged from a study of shared T cell receptors in the human thymus. CDR1 and CDR2 from the germline V gene are MDHEN and SYDVKM. This CDR3 spans 12 amino acids. V lost 8 bases and J 2 bases, leaving 9 bases between the germline ends. TCRdb's copy holds only in-frame clones and misses some; the assay was immunoSEQ multiplex PCR. The table includes under 450,000 clones, 95% detected once. The sample consisted of thymocytes. This sequence originates from a human donor. The chain uses TRBV28 and TRBJ1-2; D gene ambiguous. The CDR3 protein is CASASGNYGYTF. In nucleotides, the CDR3 is TGTGCCAGCGCGTCCGGGAACTATGGCTACACCTTC.